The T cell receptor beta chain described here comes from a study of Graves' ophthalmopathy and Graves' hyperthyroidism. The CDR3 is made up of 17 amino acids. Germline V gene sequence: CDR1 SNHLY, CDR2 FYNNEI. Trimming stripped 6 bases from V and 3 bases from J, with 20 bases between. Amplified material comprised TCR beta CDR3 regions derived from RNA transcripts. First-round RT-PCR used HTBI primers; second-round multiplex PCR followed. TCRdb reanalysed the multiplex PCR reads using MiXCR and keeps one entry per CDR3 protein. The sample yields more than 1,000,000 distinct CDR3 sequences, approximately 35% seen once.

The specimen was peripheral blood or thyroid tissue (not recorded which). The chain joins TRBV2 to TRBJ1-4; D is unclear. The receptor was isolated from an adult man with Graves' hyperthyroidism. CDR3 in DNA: TGTGCCAGCAGCGCCAAACCAGGACCGACCGCTAATGAAAAACTGTTTTTT. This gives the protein CASSAKPGPTANEKLFF.